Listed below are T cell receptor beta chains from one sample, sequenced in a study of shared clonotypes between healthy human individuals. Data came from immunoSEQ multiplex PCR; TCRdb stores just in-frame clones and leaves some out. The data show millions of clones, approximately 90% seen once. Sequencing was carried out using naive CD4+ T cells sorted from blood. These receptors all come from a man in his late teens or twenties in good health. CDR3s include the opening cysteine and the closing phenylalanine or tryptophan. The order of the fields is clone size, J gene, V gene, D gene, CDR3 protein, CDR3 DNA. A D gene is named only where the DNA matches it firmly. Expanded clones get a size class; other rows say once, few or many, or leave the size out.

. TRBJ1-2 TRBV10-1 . CASSGTTDPLLAEKSVYRYTF TGCGCCAGCAGTGGGACGACAGATCCGCTATTGGCGGAGAAGTCCGTCTATCGCTACACCTTC
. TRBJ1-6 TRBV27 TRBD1 CASRLRTGGYQSPLHF TGTGCCAGCAGACTTCGGACAGGGGGCTATCAGTCACCCCTCCACTTT
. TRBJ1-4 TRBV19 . CASGGGSLGEKLFF TGTGCCAGTGGAGGGGGTAGCTTAGGTGAAAAACTGTTTTTT
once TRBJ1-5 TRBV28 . CASSPTLVYSNQPQHF TGTGCCAGCAGTCCGACGCTAGTCTATAGCAATCAGCCCCAGCATTTT
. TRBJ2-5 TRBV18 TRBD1 CASSPRQGDQETQYF TGTGCCAGCTCACCACGACAGGGGGACCAAGAGACCCAGTACTTC
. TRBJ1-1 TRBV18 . CASSPSMRGITEAFF TGTGCCAGCTCACCCAGTATGAGGGGAATCACTGAAGCTTTCTTT
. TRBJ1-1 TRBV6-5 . CASSYVYRESTEAFF TGTGCCAGCAGTTACGTGTACAGGGAAAGTACTGAAGCTTTCTTT
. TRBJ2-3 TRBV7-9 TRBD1 CASSLIGGRTGSTDTQYF TGTGCCAGCAGCTTAATTGGTGGTCGGACAGGGAGCACAGATACGCAGTATTTT
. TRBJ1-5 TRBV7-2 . CASSPRQAGQPQHF TGTGCCAGCAGCCCACGACAGGCAGGGCAGCCCCAGCATTTT
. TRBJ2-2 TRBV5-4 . CASSLTGFTGELFF TGTGCCAGCAGCTTGACAGGGTTCACCGGGGAGCTGTTTTTT
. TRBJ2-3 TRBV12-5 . CASGFLTLYF TGTGCTAGTGGTTTTTTAACTCTGTATTTT
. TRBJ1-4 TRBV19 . CASTKVTTGELFF TGTGCCAGTACCAAGGTAACGACCGGGGAACTGTTTTTT
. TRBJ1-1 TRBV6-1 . CASSRGADTEAFF TGTGCCAGCAGTCGGGGCGCAGACACTGAAGCTTTCTTT
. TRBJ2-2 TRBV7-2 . CASSEQGLNTGELFF TGTGCCAGCAGTGAACAGGGTCTTAACACCGGGGAGCTGTTTTTT
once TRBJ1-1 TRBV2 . CASSPMDPSYTEAFF TGTGCCAGCAGTCCCATGGACCCTTCCTACACTGAAGCTTTCTTT
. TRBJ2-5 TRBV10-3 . CAISEAEETQYF TGTGCCATCAGTGAGGCCGAAGAGACCCAGTACTTC
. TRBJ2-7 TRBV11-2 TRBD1 CASRPTGGSEQYF TGTGCCAGTCGGCCGACAGGGGGCAGCGAGCAGTACTTC
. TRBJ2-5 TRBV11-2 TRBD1 CASSFNRDRDSTQYF TGTGCCAGCAGCTTTAACCGGGACAGGGACTCGACCCAGTACTTC
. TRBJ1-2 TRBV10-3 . CAISEGVESYGYTF TGTGCCATCAGTGAGGGAGTGGAGAGCTATGGCTACACCTTC
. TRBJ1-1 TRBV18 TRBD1 CASSSGQMNTEAFF TGTGCCAGCTCATCGGGACAGATGAACACTGAAGCTTTCTTT
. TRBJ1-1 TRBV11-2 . CASSLGAGNTEAFF TGTGCCAGCAGCTTAGGAGCGGGGAACACTGAAGCTTTCTTT
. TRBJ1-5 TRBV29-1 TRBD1 CSVGQGAEQPQHF TGCAGCGTAGGACAGGGGGCGGAACAGCCCCAGCATTTT